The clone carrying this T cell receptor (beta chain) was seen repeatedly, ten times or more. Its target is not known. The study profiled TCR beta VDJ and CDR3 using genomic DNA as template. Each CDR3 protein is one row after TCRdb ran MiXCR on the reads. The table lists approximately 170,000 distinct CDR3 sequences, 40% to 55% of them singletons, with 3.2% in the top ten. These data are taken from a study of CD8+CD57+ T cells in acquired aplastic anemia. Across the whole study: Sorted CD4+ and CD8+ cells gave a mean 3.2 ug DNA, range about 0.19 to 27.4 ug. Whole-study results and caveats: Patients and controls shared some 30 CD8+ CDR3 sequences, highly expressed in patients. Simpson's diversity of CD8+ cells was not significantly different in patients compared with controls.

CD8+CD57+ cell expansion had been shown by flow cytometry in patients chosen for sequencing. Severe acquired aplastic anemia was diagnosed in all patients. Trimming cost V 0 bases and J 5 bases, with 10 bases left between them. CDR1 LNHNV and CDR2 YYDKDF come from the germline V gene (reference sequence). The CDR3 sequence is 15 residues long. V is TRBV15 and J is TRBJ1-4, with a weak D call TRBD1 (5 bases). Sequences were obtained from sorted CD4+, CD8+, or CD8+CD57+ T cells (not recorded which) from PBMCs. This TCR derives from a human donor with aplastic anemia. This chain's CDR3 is CATSREGQKNEKLFF. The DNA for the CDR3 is TGTGCCACCAGCAGAGAGGGGCAGAAAAATGAAAAACTGTTTTTT.